Detailed here is one T cell receptor beta chain. Its antigen remains unidentified. Base qualities are not provided; no much larger clone lies one nucleotide away. This entry is derived from a study of brain T cells in children with intractable seizures (dated by TCRdb to 2020 to 2022). About the study as a whole: As a first screen for immune gene transcripts, resected brain tissue from roughly 57 pediatric epilepsy surgery cases was run on a NanoString immunology panel. About 65% of the 12 selected surgery cases also had pre-surgery blood sequenced, which left four cases with brain tissue only. What the authors observed across the whole study: The patients' HCMV serostatus was not known, and viral specificity was inferred solely from CDR3 sequence similarity. Sequencing depth differed between pre- and post-surgery blood, so clones missing from the pre-surgery sample may reflect undersampling.

The immunoSEQ assay was applied to genomic DNA to generate the TCR beta chain sequences. On the study's bioinformatics: CDR3 sequences that did not begin with the conserved framework cysteine at position 104 were removed manually. To get clonality, the normalized Shannon's Diversity Index was subtracted from one, giving values from 0 (maximal diversity) to 1 (oligoclonal). Chi-squared comparison-of-proportions tests assessed whether the same CDR3 differed in frequency between samples, such as brain versus blood. Public clonotypes were found through immuneACCESS searches, while the VDJdb browser was used to judge similarity to known antiviral clonotypes. The table comes from immuneACCESS by way of TCRdb, which keeps in-frame sequences with V and J called. Part of the clones is missing from these tables; in studies checked, under half for an unresolved V gene and the rest for unknown reasons. V and J calls and clone size are those listed in that table; D and trimming were worked out from the DNA. Across this sample there are 100,000 to 120,000 clones, with 85% to 95% seen only once. The ten largest make up 3.8% of the sample.

V is cut back by 5 bases and J by 6 bases, with 10 bases in the junction unmatched. The germline V gene supplies CDR1 SGHTA and CDR2 FQGNSA. Inclusive of the bounding cysteine and phenylalanine, the CDR3 is 16 residues long. The sequence is cut down to CDR3 DNA, 48 bases in frame from base 1. The time point label here, explained by the study, means: resected brain tissue, or blood drawn just prior to surgery. The surgery cases with the highest brain T cell transcript signatures were chosen for TCR beta chain sequencing of brain tissue, and also of blood when blood was available. Patients had been treated with at least one anti-epileptic drug before surgery. TCR-sequenced patients were children with drug-resistant epilepsy due to tuberous sclerosis complex, focal cortical dysplasia, Rasmussen encephalitis or hemimegalencephaly. Blood samples were collected immediately before the epilepsy surgery. Bulk genomic DNA was isolated from unsorted brain tissue and whole blood using the Monarch genomic DNA purification kit.

The sequence was obtained from a boy under two years old with hemimegalencephaly and intractable seizures. The sequence joins TRBV7-2 to TRBJ2-2; TRBD2 lines up with 9 middle nucleotides. The starting material was peripheral blood, obtained at surgery. CDR3 sequence: CASSQTSGGYAGELFF. The DNA is as follows: TGTGCCAGCAGCCAGACTAGCGGTGGGTACGCCGGGGAGCTGTTTTTT.